This TCR beta chain was captured in a study of monozygotic twins with inflammatory bowel disease. Study-level findings and limits: People with IBD had fewer clonotypes in common with others than healthy twins did, especially with disease activity.

For every sample, eight separate reactions were used to make cDNA. Reanalyzing the 5' RACE reads, TCRdb keeps one entry per CDR3 protein, without DNA. The sample table sets out 170,000 or so distinct CDR3 sequences. Germline V gene data show CDR1 as LGHNA and CDR2 as YSLEER. The CDR3 consists of 18 residues. About this clonotype itself: What it recognizes is unknown.

The sequence derives from a human donor with ulcerative colitis or Crohn's disease, or a healthy co-twin of an affected twin (not recorded which). The V gene is TRBV4-3, the J gene TRBJ2-3; the D call from TCRdb, TRBD2, cannot be confirmed without DNA. The sample taken for sequencing was blood. The CDR3 region is CASSQDPEPQTGPDTQYF.